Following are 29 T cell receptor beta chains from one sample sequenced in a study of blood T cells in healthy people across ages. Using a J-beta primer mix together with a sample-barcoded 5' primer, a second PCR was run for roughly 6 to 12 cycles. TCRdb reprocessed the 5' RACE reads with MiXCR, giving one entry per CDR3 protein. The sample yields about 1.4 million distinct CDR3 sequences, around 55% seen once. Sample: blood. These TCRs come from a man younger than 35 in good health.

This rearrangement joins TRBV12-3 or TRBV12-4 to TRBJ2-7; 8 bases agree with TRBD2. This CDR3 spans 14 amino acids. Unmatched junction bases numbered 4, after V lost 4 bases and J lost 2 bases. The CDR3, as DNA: TGTGCCAGCAGTTCTAGCGGGTCCGCCTACGAGCAGTACTTC. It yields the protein CASSSSGSAYEQYF.

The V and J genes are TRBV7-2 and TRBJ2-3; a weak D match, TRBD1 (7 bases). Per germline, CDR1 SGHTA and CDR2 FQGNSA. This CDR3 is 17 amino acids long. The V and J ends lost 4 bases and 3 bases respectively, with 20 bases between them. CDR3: CASSSQGKTGRTDTQYF. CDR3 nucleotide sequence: TGTGCCAGCAGCTCCCAGGGCAAGACAGGGAGGACAGATACGCAGTATTTT.

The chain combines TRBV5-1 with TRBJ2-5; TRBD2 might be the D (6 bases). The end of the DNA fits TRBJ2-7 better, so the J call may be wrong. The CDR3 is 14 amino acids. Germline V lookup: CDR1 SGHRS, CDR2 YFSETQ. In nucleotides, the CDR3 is TGCGCCAGCAGCTTGACTAGCCACAGCCCCGAGCAGTACTTC. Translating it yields CASSLTSHSPEQYF.

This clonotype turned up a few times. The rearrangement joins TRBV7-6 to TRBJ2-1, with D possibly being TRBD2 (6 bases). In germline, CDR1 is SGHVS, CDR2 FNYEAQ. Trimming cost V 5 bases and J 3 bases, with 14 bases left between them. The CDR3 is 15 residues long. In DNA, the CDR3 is TGTGCCAGCAGCCCTGGGGCGGGGTACTACAATGAGCAGTTCTTC. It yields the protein CASSPGAGYYNEQFF.

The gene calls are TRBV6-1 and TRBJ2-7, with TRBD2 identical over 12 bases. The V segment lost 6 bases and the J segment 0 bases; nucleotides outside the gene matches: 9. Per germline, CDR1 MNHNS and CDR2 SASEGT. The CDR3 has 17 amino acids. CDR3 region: CASRSTSGRTGSYEQYF. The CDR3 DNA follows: TGTGCCAGCAGATCGACTAGCGGGAGAACGGGCTCCTACGAGCAGTACTTC.

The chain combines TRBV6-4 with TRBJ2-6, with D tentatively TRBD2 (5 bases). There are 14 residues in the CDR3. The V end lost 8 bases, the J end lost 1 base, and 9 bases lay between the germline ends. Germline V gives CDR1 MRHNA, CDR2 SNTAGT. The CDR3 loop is CASARDSGANVLTF. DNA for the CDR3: TGTGCCAGCGCCCGGGATTCTGGGGCCAACGTCCTGACTTTC.

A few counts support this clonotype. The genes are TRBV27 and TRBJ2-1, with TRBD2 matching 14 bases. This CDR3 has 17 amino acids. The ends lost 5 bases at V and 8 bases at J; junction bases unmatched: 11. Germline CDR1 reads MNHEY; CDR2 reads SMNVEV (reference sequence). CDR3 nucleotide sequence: TGTGCCAGCAGTCCCCAAACCGGGACTAGCGGGAGTCATGAGCAGTTCTTC. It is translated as CASSPQTGTSGSHEQFF.

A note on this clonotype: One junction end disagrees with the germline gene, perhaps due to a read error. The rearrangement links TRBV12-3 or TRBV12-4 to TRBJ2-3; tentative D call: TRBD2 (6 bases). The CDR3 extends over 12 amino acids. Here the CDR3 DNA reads TGTGCCAGCACGCAGGGAGGAGATGCGCAATATTTT. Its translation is CASTQGGDAQYF.

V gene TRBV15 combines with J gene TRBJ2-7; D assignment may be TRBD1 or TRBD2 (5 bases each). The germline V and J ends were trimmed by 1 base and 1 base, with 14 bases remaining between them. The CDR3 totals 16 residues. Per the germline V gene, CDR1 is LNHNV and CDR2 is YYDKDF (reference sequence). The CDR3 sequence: CATSRVPGQQSYEQYF. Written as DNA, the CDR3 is TGTGCCACCAGCAGAGTACCGGGGCAGCAATCCTACGAGCAGTACTTC.

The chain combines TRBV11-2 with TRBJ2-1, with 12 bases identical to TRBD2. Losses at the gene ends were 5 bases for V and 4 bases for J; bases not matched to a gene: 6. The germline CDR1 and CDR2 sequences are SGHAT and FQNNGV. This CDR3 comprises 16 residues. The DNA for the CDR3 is TGTGCCAGCAGCCCTAGCGGGGGGGAGCAATACAATGAGCAGTTCTTC. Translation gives CASSPSGGEQYNEQFF.

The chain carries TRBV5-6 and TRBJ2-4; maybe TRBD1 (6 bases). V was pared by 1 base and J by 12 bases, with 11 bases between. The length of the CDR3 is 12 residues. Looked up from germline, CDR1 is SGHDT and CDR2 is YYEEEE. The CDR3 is CASSLMGAHQYF. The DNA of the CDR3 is TGTGCCAGCAGCTTGATGGGGGCCCATCAGTACTTC.

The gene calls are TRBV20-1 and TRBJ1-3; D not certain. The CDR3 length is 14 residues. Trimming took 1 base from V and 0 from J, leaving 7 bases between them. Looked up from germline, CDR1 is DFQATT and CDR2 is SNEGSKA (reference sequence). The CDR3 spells CSARGLYSGNTIYF. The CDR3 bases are TGCAGTGCTAGAGGACTATACTCTGGAAACACCATATATTTT.

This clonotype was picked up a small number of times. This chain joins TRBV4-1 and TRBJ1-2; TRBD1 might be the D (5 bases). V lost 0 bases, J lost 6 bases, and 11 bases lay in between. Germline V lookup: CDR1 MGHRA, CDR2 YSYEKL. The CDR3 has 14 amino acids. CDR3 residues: CASSQDREADGYTF. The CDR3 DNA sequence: TGCGCCAGCAGCCAAGACAGGGAAGCGGATGGCTACACCTTC.

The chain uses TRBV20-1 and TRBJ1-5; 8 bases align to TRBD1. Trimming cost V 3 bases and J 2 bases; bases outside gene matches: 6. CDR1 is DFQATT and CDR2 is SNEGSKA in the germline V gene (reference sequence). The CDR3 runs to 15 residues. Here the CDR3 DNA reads TGCAGTGCTAGGGACAGGGAGAAGGGCAATCAGCCCCAGCATTTT. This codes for CSARDREKGNQPQHF.

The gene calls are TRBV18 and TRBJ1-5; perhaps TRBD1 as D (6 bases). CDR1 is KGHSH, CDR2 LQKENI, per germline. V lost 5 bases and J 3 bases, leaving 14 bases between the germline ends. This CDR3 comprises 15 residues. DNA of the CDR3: TGTGCCAGCTCATCGCAAACAGGGCACAATCAGCCCCAGCATTTT. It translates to CASSSQTGHNQPQHF.

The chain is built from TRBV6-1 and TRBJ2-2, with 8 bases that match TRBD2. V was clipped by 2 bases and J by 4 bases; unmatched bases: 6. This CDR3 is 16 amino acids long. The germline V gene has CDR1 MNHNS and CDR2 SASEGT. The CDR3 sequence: CASSEKAGGGTGELFF. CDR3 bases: TGTGCCAGCAGTGAAAAGGCGGGAGGAGGCACCGGGGAGCTGTTTTTT.

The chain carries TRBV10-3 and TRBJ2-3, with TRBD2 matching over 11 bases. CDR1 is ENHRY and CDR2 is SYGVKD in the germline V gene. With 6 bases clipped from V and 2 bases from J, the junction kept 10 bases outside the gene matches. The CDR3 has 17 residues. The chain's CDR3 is CAIRGIASGGSTDTQYF. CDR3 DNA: TGTGCCATCAGAGGGATCGCTAGCGGGGGGTCCACAGATACGCAGTATTTT.

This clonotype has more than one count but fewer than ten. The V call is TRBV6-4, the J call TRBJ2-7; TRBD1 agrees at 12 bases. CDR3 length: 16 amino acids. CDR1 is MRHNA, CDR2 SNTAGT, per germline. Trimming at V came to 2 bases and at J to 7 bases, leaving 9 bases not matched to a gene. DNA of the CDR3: TGTGCCAGCAGTGACCGCCCGGGACAGGGGGCAGAGGAGCAGTACTTC. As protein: CASSDRPGQGAEEQYF.

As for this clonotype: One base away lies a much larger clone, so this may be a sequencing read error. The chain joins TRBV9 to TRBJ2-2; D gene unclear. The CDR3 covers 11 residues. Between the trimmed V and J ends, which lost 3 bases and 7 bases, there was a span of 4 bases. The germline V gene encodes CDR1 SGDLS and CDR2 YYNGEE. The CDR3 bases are TGTGCCAGCAGCGGGAACGGGGAGCTGTTTTTT. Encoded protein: CASSGNGELFF.

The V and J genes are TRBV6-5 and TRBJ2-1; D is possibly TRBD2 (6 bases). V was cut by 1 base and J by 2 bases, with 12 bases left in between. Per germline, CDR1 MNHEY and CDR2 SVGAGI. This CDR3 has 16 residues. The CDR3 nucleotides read TGTGCCAGCAGTTACTTGGGGGGTCTAACCTACAATGAGCAGTTCTTC. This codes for CASSYLGGLTYNEQFF.

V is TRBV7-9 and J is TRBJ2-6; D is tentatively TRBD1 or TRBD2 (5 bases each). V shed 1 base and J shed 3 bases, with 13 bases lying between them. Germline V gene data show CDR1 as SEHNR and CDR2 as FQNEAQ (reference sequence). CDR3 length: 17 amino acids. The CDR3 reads CASSLGGFWFGANVLTF. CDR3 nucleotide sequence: TGTGCCAGCAGCTTAGGGGGGTTCTGGTTTGGGGCCAACGTCCTGACTTTC.

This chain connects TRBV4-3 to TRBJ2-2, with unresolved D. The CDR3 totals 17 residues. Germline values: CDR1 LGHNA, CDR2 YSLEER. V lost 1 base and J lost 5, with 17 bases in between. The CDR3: CASSQGAVPLDTGELFF. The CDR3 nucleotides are TGCGCCAGCAGCCAAGGAGCAGTGCCCTTGGATACCGGGGAGCTGTTTTTT.

The CDR3: CASSYGIWGYTF. CDR3 sequence (DNA): TGTGCCAGCAGTTACGGTATATGGGGCTACACCTTC. The chain combines TRBV6-5 with TRBJ1-2; D gene ambiguous. V was trimmed by 2 bases and J by 8 bases, leaving 9 bases between them. Germline loops: CDR1 MNHEY, CDR2 SVGAGI. The CDR3 has 12 amino acids.

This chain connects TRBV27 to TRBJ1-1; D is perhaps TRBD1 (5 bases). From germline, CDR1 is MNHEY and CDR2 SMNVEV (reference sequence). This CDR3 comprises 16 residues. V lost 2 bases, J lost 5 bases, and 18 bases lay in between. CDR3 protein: CASSLAALGGNTEAFF. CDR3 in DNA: TGTGCCAGCAGTTTAGCCGCACTCGGGGGGAATACTGAAGCTTTCTTT.

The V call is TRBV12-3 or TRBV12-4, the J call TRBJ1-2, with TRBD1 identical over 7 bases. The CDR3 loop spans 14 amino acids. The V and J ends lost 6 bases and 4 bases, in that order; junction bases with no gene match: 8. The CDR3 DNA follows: TGTGCCAGCAGGTCGGAACAGGGGATCTATGGCTACACCTTC. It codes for CASRSEQGIYGYTF.

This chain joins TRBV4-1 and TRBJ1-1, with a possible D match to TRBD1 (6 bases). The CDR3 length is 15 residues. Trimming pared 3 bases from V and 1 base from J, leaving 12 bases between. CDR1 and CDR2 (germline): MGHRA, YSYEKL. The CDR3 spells CASSHQQGSNTEAFF. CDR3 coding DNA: TGCGCCAGCAGCCACCAACAGGGCTCGAACACTGAAGCTTTCTTT.

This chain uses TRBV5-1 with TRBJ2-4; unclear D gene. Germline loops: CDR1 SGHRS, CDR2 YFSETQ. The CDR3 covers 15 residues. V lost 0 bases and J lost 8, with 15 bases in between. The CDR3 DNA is TGCGCCAGCAGCTTGGAATCACCTACCCTAGACATTCAGTACTTC. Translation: CASSLESPTLDIQYF.

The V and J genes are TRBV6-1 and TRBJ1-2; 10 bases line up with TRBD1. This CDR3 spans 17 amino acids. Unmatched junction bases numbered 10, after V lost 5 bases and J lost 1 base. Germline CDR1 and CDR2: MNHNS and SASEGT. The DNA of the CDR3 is TGTGCCAGCAGTCAGCCGGGACAGGGGATGAATAACTATGGCTACACCTTC. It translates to CASSQPGQGMNNYGYTF.

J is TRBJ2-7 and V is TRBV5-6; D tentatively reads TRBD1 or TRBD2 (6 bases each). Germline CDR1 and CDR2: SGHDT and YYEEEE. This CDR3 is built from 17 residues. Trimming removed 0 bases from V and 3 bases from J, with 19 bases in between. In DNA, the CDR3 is TGTGCCAGCAGCTTGGAGGTTTACGGGGGCTATAACTACGAGCAGTACTTC. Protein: CASSLEVYGGYNYEQYF.